These T cell receptor beta chains were read from a single sample in a study of Graves' ophthalmopathy and Graves' hyperthyroidism. TCRdb reanalysed the multiplex PCR reads using MiXCR and keeps one entry per CDR3 protein. The sample consists of about 550,000 distinct CDR3 sequences, under 45% of them appearing once. Sequencing input: peripheral blood or thyroid tissue (not recorded which). These receptors were obtained from an adult man with Graves' hyperthyroidism. Both conserved end residues are part of each CDR3. The D gene is left open where the match is weak. Only part of the rows carry a size: once, few, many, or a class if the clone is expanded.

d_call	v_call	j_call	clone_size	cdr3_nt	cdr3_aa
TRBD1	TRBV6-6	TRBJ1-1	-	TGTGCCAGCATCCAACAGGGGGCTAATGAAGCTTTCTTT	CASIQQGANEAFF
-	TRBV7-2	TRBJ2-6	-	TGTGCCAGCAGCTTCGCCCGCCCTGGGGCCAACGTCCTGACTTTC	CASSFARPGANVLTF
-	TRBV7-9	TRBJ2-1	-	TGTGCCAGCAGTTTTTCGTCCTACAATGAGCAGTTCTTC	CASSFSSYNEQFF
TRBD2	TRBV11-1	TRBJ2-7	-	TGTGCCAGCAGCTTAGGACCGGTAGCGGGAAGGAACGAGCAGTACTTC	CASSLGPVAGRNEQYF
-	TRBV18	TRBJ1-2	-	TGTGCCAGCTCACTACTATCAGGGGAAGGCTACACCTTC	CASSLLSGEGYTF
-	TRBV6-1	TRBJ1-6	-	TGTGCCAGCAGTCGCTGGACACCGTATAATTCACCCCTCCACTTT	CASSRWTPYNSPLHF
-	TRBV29-1	TRBJ2-5	few	TGCAGCGTTGAGGTGGGACGGGGGGAGACCCAGTACTTC	CSVEVGRGETQYF
-	TRBV7-9	TRBJ1-1	many	TGTGCCAGCAGCCCCGGGGAGCAGGAAGCTTTCTTT	CASSPGEQEAFF
TRBD1	TRBV19	TRBJ1-5	many	TGTGCCAGTAGTATAGTACAGGGGCATCAGCCCCAGCATTTT	CASSIVQGHQPQHF
TRBD1	TRBV10-3	TRBJ1-1	-	TGTGCCATCAGTGAGTCGGGACAGGGATCTTTCTTT	CAISESGQGSFF
TRBD2	TRBV18	TRBJ2-7	few	TGTGCCAGCTCACCAGGGGCTAGCGGGAGCTACGAGCAGTACTTC	CASSPGASGSYEQYF
-	TRBV11-2	TRBJ1-2	-	TGTGCCAGCAGCTCCACAGATAAGTCGGTTTGGGCAGAAAGCTATGGCTACACCTTC	CASSSTDKSVWAESYGYTF
TRBD1	TRBV27	TRBJ2-7	-	TGTGCCAGCAGTCCTCGACAGGGAGCCTATTACGAGCAGTACTTC	CASSPRQGAYYEQYF
-	TRBV19	TRBJ1-1	many	TGTGCCAGTAGTATCGCGGGGGAGCGAGCTTTCTTT	CASSIAGERAFF
-	TRBV6-5	TRBJ2-7	many	TGTGCCAGCAGTCCTCCGGTCGTCTACGAGCAGTACTTC	CASSPPVVYEQYF
-	TRBV10-3	TRBJ1-2	many	TGTGCCATCAGTGAGTCGATGGGGGATAACTATGGCTACACCTTC	CAISESMGDNYGYTF
TRBD2	TRBV7-9	TRBJ2-7	-	TGTGCCAGCAGCTCGGCCGGGACTAGCGGACCAGCGCGCGAGCAGTACTTC	CASSSAGTSGPAREQYF
-	TRBV7-2	TRBJ2-7	-	TGTGCCAGCAGCACATATCCCGGTGGCCCCTACGAGCAGTACTTC	CASSTYPGGPYEQYF
-	TRBV20-1	TRBJ2-2	-	TGCAGTGCTTGGGAAGGAGACACCGGGGAGCTGTTTTTT	CSAWEGDTGELFF
-	TRBV29-1	TRBJ1-6	-	TGCAGCGTTGAAGATTCACCCCTCCACTTT	CSVEDSPLHF
-	TRBV20-1	TRBJ2-5	-	TGCAGTGCTACCAATAGGGGGGATACGCAGTACTTC	CSATNRGDTQYF
-	TRBV29-1	TRBJ2-5	many	TGCAGCGTTGAAGATCCGGGGGTCGAAGAGACCCAGTACTTC	CSVEDPGVEETQYF
TRBD1	TRBV7-2	TRBJ2-7	many	TGTGCCAGCAGCTCCGACAGGGGGCACCACGAGCAGTACTTC	CASSSDRGHHEQYF
TRBD2	TRBV10-3	TRBJ2-1	-	TGTGCCAGCAGTCAGCTAGCGGGGGCCTACAATGAGCAGTTCTTC	CASSQLAGAYNEQFF
-	TRBV30	TRBJ1-3	few	TGTGCCTGGCATGCTGGAAACACCATATATTTT	CAWHAGNTIYF
-	TRBV20-1	TRBJ1-6	many	TGCAGTGCTAGAGATCAAGGGGTTTCACCCCTCCACTTT	CSARDQGVSPLHF
-	TRBV5-1	TRBJ1-2	many	TGCGCCAGCAGCTTTGGGTTAAGGGATGGCTACACCTTC	CASSFGLRDGYTF
-	TRBV11-2	TRBJ2-7	many	TGTGCCAGCAGCTTAGATATACAGGTCTCCTACGAGCAGTACTTC	CASSLDIQVSYEQYF
TRBD2	TRBV19	TRBJ2-7	-	TGTGCCACGGGACTAGCGGGAGTCTCTCGAGAGCAGTACTTC	CATGLAGVSREQYF
TRBD2	TRBV12-3/TRBV12-4	TRBJ2-7	few	TGTGCCAGCAGCCAGGCCTGGACTAGCGGAACCTACGAGCAGTACTTC	CASSQAWTSGTYEQYF
-	TRBV9	TRBJ1-2	many	TGTGCCAGCAGCATACAGGGTGACTACACCTTC	CASSIQGDYTF
-	TRBV2	TRBJ1-4	-	TGTGCCAGCAGTGAGGACCTGAACAAGGTGTTTTTT	CASSEDLNKVFF
TRBD1	TRBV2	TRBJ2-5	-	TGTGCCAGCAGTGAACGGGCAGGGGGCAGGGAGACCCAGTACTTC	CASSERAGGRETQYF
TRBD1	TRBV9	TRBJ1-6	many	TGTGCCAGCAGCGTAGCAGGGGGCTCGAATTCACCCCTCCACTTT	CASSVAGGSNSPLHF
TRBD1	TRBV10-2	TRBJ2-5	-	TGCGCCACCCGGGGACAGGGGCGAGGGTACGACCAAGAGACCCAGTACTTC	CATRGQGRGYDQETQYF
TRBD1	TRBV2	TRBJ2-7	once	TGTGCTAGAGATGGGACAGGGACGTACGAGCAGTACTTC	CARDGTGTYEQYF
-	TRBV7-2	TRBJ1-3	many	TGTGCCAGCAGCCGTGACAGTGCTGGAAACACCATATATTTT	CASSRDSAGNTIYF
-	TRBV19	TRBJ2-7	-	TGTGCCAGTACGGACAACTCCTACGAGCAGTACTTC	CASTDNSYEQYF
TRBD1	TRBV12-3/TRBV12-4	TRBJ1-5	-	TGTGCCAGCAGCTTTAACAGGGGACTGGGTCAGCCCCAGCATTTT	CASSFNRGLGQPQHF
TRBD1	TRBV12-3/TRBV12-4	TRBJ2-7	many	TGTGCCAGCAGTCCTGAGGGGGCCTTTAGCTACGAGCAGTACTTC	CASSPEGAFSYEQYF
TRBD2	TRBV13	TRBJ2-5	-	TGTGCCAGCAGCTTAAGGGCCGGGGGAGGGAAGACCCAGTACTTC	CASSLRAGGGKTQYF
-	TRBV9	TRBJ2-7	-	TGTGCCAGCAGCGTAGGCGATGGGACCTACGAGCAGTACTTC	CASSVGDGTYEQYF
-	TRBV7-9	TRBJ2-1	-	TGTGCCAGCAGCTTAGCGGAGACATCAGGGCAGTTCTTC	CASSLAETSGQFF
-	TRBV9	TRBJ2-5	few	TGTGCCAGAAACCGGGACCAGAAAGAGACCCAGTACTTC	CARNRDQKETQYF
-	TRBV20-1	TRBJ2-7	many	TGCAGTGCTAGAGATGTCGGGAGAGTTGGCTACGAGCAGTACTTC	CSARDVGRVGYEQYF
-	TRBV10-1	TRBJ2-2	few	TGCGCCAGCAGTGAGTCGTCTCAGAACACCGGGGAGCTGTTTTTT	CASSESSQNTGELFF
TRBD1	TRBV2	TRBJ1-5	many	TGTGCCAGCAGTCCTAGACAGGGGCTAGGCAATCAGCCCCAGCATTTT	CASSPRQGLGNQPQHF
TRBD2	TRBV11-1	TRBJ2-5	-	TGTGCCAGCAGCTCAATCAGACTAGCAGCCTGGGACCAAGAGACCCAGTACTTC	CASSSIRLAAWDQETQYF
-	TRBV27	TRBJ1-5	few	TGTGCCAGCAGTTTAAATTCGGAATGGAGCAATCAGCCCCAGCATTTT	CASSLNSEWSNQPQHF
-	TRBV5-1	TRBJ2-5	many	TGCGCCAGCAGCGTCTACCAAGAGACCCAGTACTTC	CASSVYQETQYF
TRBD2	TRBV10-3	TRBJ2-3	-	TGTGCCATCCAGCGGGGGAGGGACACAGATACGCAGTATTTT	CAIQRGRDTDTQYF
TRBD1	TRBV4-1	TRBJ1-1	many	TGCGCCAGCAGCCAAGTACAGGGGAGGTACACTGAAGCTTTCTTT	CASSQVQGRYTEAFF
-	TRBV6-6	TRBJ1-4	-	TGTGCCAGCAATCTTTCCGGGACTTTATATGAAAAACTGTTTTTT	CASNLSGTLYEKLFF
TRBD1	TRBV7-9	TRBJ1-1	many	TGTGCCAGCCGGCAGGGGGTTGAAGCTTTCTTT	CASRQGVEAFF
-	TRBV20-1	TRBJ1-6	many	TGCAGTGCTAGAGGCGCAGGACTGGGATCACCCCTCCACTTT	CSARGAGLGSPLHF
-	TRBV9	TRBJ2-5	-	TGTGCCAGCAGCGTAGGGTCTGACGGGAGCGTGGAAACCCAGTACTTC	CASSVGSDGSVETQYF
TRBD1	TRBV10-2	TRBJ1-2	-	TGCGCCAGCAGTGAACAGACAGGGAAGTCTGGCTACACCTTC	CASSEQTGKSGYTF
TRBD1	TRBV6-6	TRBJ1-5	-	TGTGCCAGCAGTGCGGGGACAGGGTTTTATGTTCGAACGCTAGGATACAACAATCAGCCCCAGCATTTT	CASSAGTGFYVRTLGYNNQPQHF
TRBD2	TRBV20-1	TRBJ2-5	-	TGCAGTGCCAAGACTAGCGGGGGAGCGTTAGAGACCCAGTACTTC	CSAKTSGGALETQYF